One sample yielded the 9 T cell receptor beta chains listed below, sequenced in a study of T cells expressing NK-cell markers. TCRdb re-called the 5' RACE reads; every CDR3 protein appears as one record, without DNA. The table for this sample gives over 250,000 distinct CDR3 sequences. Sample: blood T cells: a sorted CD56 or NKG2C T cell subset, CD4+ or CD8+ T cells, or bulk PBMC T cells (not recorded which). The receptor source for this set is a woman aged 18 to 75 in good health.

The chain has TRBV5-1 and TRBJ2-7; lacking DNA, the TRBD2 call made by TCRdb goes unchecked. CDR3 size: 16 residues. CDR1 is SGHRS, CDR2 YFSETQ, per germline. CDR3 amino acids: CASSTGGLAGSYEQYF.

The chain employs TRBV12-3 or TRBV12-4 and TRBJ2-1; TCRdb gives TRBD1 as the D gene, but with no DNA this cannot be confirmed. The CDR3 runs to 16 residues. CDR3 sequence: CASSPPDRGVYNEQFF.

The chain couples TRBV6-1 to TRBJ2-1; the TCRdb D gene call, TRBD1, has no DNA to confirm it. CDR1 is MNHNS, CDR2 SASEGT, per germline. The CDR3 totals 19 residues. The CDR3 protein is CASTYPRPGVGSSYNEQFF.

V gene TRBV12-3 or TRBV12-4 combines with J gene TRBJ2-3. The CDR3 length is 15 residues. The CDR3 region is CASSRSGSFPDTQYF.

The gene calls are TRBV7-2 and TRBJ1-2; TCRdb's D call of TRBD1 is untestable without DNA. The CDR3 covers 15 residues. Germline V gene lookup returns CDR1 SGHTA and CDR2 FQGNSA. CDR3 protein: CASSLERRDRMGYTF.

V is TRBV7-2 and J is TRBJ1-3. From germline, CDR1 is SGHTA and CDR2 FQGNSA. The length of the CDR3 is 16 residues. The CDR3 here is CASSPSVDLSGNTIYF.

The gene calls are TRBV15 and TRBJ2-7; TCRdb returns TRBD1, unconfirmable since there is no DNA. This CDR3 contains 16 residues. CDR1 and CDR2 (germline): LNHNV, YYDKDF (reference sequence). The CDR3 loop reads CATSRQLSGGPYEQYF. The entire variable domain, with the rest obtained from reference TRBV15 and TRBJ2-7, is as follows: DAMVIQNPRYQVTQFGKPVTLSCSQTLNHNVMYWYQQKSSQAPKLLFHYYDKDFNNEADTPDNFQSRRPNTSFCFLDIRSPGLGDTAMYLCATSRQLSGGPYEQYFGPGTRLTVT.

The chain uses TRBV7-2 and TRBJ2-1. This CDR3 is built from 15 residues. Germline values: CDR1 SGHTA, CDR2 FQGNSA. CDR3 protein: CASSLRGVPYNEQFF.

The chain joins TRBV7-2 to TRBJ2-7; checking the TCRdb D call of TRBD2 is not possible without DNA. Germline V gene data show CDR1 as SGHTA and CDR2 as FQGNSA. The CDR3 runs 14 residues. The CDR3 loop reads CASSLGGVSYEQYF.